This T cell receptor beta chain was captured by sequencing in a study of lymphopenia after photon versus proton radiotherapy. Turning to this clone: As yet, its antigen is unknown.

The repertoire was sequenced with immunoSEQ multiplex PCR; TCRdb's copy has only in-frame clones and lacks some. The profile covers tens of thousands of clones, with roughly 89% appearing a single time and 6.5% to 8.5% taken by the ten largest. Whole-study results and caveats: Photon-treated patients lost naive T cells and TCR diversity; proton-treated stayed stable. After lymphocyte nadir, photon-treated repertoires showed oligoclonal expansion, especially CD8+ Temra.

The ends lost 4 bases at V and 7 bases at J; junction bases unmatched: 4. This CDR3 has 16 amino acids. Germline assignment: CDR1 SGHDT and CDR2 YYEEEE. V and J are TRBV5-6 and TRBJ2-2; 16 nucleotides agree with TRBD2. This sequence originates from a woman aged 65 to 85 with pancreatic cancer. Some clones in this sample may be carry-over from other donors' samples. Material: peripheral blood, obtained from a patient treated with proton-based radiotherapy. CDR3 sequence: CASSTGLAGGVGELFF. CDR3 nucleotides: TGTGCCAGCAGCACGGGACTAGCGGGAGGGGTCGGGGAGCTGTTTTTT.